This T cell receptor beta chain emerged from a study of spatial heterogeneity in lung cancer. TCRdb reanalysed the 5' RACE reads using MiXCR and keeps one entry per CDR3 protein. The sample yields 40,000 to 45,000 distinct CDR3 sequences, roughly an eighth seen once. This clonotype has only one observation. Antigen: not known. Time point in this sample: sample taken at primary tumor resection. The roughly 79 donors had untreated early-stage non-small cell lung cancer. TCRs were sequenced from unsorted whole RNA of tumor, nontumor lung or PBMC. Whole-study findings and limits: Relative to follow-up, resection was when ubiquitous expanded tumor TCRs appeared more in blood.

Germline V CDR1 and CDR2: MGHRA, YSYEKL. Trimming pared 2 bases from V and 3 bases from J, leaving 14 bases between. This CDR3 has 15 residues. Source: PBMCs, taken at surgery. This receptor was identified in a male donor with early-stage non-small cell lung cancer. This chain connects TRBV4-1 to TRBJ2-7; D is perhaps TRBD1 (6 bases). For the CDR3, the DNA is TGCGCCAGCAGCCAACTCAGGGGTTTGCTCTACGAGCAGTACTTC. Translation gives CASSQLRGLLYEQYF.